Listed below are T cell receptor beta chains from one sample, sequenced in a study of blood T cell repertoires in COVID-19. Clones were read by immunoSEQ multiplex PCR, and TCRdb kept only the in-frame ones, dropping some. The data contain tens of thousands of clones, about 85% of them seen just once; the ten biggest clones take up 5% to 6%. The sequencing sample was made of peripheral blood. These receptors originate from a man aged 70 or older with acute or convalescent COVID-19. Each CDR3 is given with its conserved first and last residue. Each record gives: clone size, J gene, V gene, D gene, CDR3 DNA, CDR3 protein. The D gene is left open where the match is weak. Clone size is given for some rows only: seen once, a few or many times, or a class if the clone is expanded.

>.|TRBJ2-5|TRBV18|TRBD1
TGTGCCAGCTCACCTATGACAGGGTACCTTTTGGAGACCCAGTACTTC
CASSPMTGYLLETQYF
>few|TRBJ1-1|TRBV7-9|.
TGTGCCAGCAGCGTAGGGGGGGAGACTGAAGCTTTCTTT
CASSVGGETEAFF
>.|TRBJ2-3|TRBV9|.
TGTGCCAGCAGCGTAGGCCAACACACAGATACGCAGTATTTT
CASSVGQHTDTQYF
>few|TRBJ1-2|TRBV2|.
TGTGCCAGCACAACTCCGGGACAAGGCCTTGCGGGCTACACCTTC
CASTTPGQGLAGYTF
>once|TRBJ1-2|TRBV7-9|.
TGTGCCAGCAGCAAAATGGGACTTCCGACCTACACCTTC
CASSKMGLPTYTF
>.|TRBJ2-1|TRBV18|TRBD1
TGTGCCAGCTCACGGACGACAGGGGAGTACAATGAGCAGTTCTTC
CASSRTTGEYNEQFF
>.|TRBJ2-7|TRBV2|TRBD1
TGTGCCAGCAGTGAAAGGGGGCCTACCTACGAGCAGTACTTC
CASSERGPTYEQYF
>.|TRBJ1-6|TRBV6-5|.
TGTGCCAGCAGCAAAGAAGAGGATTCACCCCTCCACTTT
CASSKEEDSPLHF
>.|TRBJ2-5|TRBV18|.
TGTGCCAGCTCCCAGGCCTTCGCTGAGACCCAGTACTTC
CASSQAFAETQYF
>.|TRBJ2-2|TRBV4-2|TRBD1
TGTGCCAGCAGCCAAGAGGGACAGGGGGCTGGCGGGGAGCTGTTTTTT
CASSQEGQGAGGELFF